One sample yielded the 12 T cell receptor beta chains listed below, sequenced in a study of cytomegalovirus exposure and HLA in healthy donors. PCR used 60 Vbeta primers and 13 Jbeta primers. Clones were read by immunoSEQ multiplex PCR, and TCRdb kept only the in-frame ones, dropping some. In total, the table holds 80,000 to 100,000 clones. The sequenced sample was PBMCs. All receptors come from a woman aged 30 to 39 in good health and CMV-seronegative.

This chain uses TRBV19 with TRBJ2-2; 7 nucleotides align to TRBD2. The V gene's germline CDR1 is LNHDA and CDR2 SQIVND (reference sequence). V dropped 1 base and J dropped 5; count of bases not matched to a gene: 4. The CDR3 has 15 residues. CDR3 sequence reads: CASSIGTSKTGELFF. The CDR3 DNA reads as TGTGCCAGTAGTATAGGGACTAGTAAGACCGGGGAGCTGTTTTTT.

CDR3: CASSQAGLRGRVNTEAFF. The CDR3, as DNA: TGTGCCAGCAGCCAAGCGGGACTGAGGGGACGGGTGAACACTGAAGCTTTCTTT. This chain uses TRBV14 with TRBJ1-1, with a possible D match to TRBD1 (5 bases). The CDR3 has 18 residues. CDR1 and CDR2 (germline): SGHDN, FVKESK. V was trimmed by 1 base and J by 0 bases, leaving 18 bases between them.

The V gene is TRBV28, the J gene TRBJ1-5, with 8 bases matching TRBD1. The CDR3 totals 18 residues. The germline V gene encodes CDR1 MDHEN and CDR2 SYDVKM. V lost 2 bases to trimming and J lost 2 bases; unmatched junction nucleotides: 11. CDR3 residues: CASSLMGRGRGGNQPQHF. DNA for the CDR3: TGTGCCAGCAGTTTAATGGGCAGGGGGCGCGGGGGCAATCAGCCCCAGCATTTT.

The V gene is TRBV5-4, the J gene TRBJ2-3, with no clear D. V lost 0 bases to trimming and J lost 2 bases, with 7 bases between them. There are 14 residues in the CDR3. Germline CDR1 SGHNT, CDR2 YYREEE (reference sequence). The CDR3, as DNA: TGTGCCAGCAGCTTGGTGAGCACCACAGATACGCAGTATTTT. Translation: CASSLVSTTDTQYF.

The V gene is TRBV6-5, the J gene TRBJ1-2; 8 bases map to TRBD1. The CDR3 loop spans 14 amino acids. The junction had 7 bases not matched to a gene; V was cut back by 2 bases and J by 8 bases. In germline, CDR1 is MNHEY, CDR2 SVGAGI. The CDR3 loop reads CASSYGGQAGGYTF. CDR3 coding DNA: TGTGCCAGCAGTTACGGGGGACAGGCGGGAGGCTACACCTTC.

The V gene is TRBV7-9, the J gene TRBJ2-7; possibly TRBD1 for D (6 bases). CDR1 is SEHNR, CDR2 FQNEAQ, per germline (reference sequence). The CDR3 sequence is 13 residues long. With 5 bases removed from V and 2 bases from J, the gap between germline ends came to 10 bases. CDR3 nucleotides: TGTGCCAGCAGCCTGCCAGGGGCCTACGAGCAGTACTTC. Its translation: CASSLPGAYEQYF.

The chain couples TRBV9 to TRBJ2-1; tentative D call: TRBD2 (5 bases). CDR1 is SGDLS and CDR2 is YYNGEE in the germline V gene. Trimming removed 3 bases from V and 4 bases from J, with 11 bases in between. The CDR3 covers 14 residues. The chain's CDR3 is CASSASGIYNEQFF. Written as DNA, the CDR3 is TGTGCCAGCAGCGCAAGCGGTATTTACAATGAGCAGTTCTTC.

With regard to this clone: A read error may produce the germline difference seen at one junction end. This chain joins TRBV7-7 and TRBJ2-1; TRBD2 matches 8 bases. The CDR3 is 16 amino acids. The germline CDR1 and CDR2 sequences are SSHAT and FNYEAQ (reference sequence). CDR3 DNA: TGTGCTAGCAGCTTAGCGGCTAGCGGGTGCTGGGATGAGCAGTTCTTC. It encodes CASSLAASGCWDEQFF.

The V gene is TRBV5-1, the J gene TRBJ2-2; D remains unclear. The CDR3 contains 14 residues. Germline CDR1 SGHRS, CDR2 YFSETQ. V was trimmed by 4 bases and J by 0 bases, leaving 7 bases between them. Written as DNA, the CDR3 is TGCGCCAGCAGCGGGCAGGCGAACACCGGGGAGCTGTTTTTT. It translates to CASSGQANTGELFF.

The chain links TRBV4-1 to TRBJ1-2; D gene ambiguous. Germline loops: CDR1 MGHRA, CDR2 YSYEKL. The CDR3 is made up of 16 amino acids. The ends were cut back, 0 bases at V and 7 bases at J, with 18 bases in the middle. DNA for the CDR3: TGCGCCAGCAGCCAAGAGAACGGAAACTTACTAGCTGGCTACACCTTC. It encodes CASSQENGNLLAGYTF.

The J gene is TRBJ2-5, the V gene TRBV28; D is perhaps TRBD2 (6 bases). Trimming cost V 10 bases and J 2 bases, with 14 bases left between them. Germline V CDR1 and CDR2: MDHEN, SYDVKM. The CDR3 is 13 amino acids. CDR3: CATIGGVQETQYF. The CDR3 nucleotides are TGTGCCACCATCGGAGGGGTACAAGAGACCCAGTACTTC.

In nucleotides, the CDR3 is TGTGCCAGCAGGCTACAGGGGGCCGGGAACACTGAAGCTTTCTTT. It yields the protein CASRLQGAGNTEAFF. The rearrangement joins TRBV6-1 to TRBJ1-1; 9 bases line up with TRBD1. Germline trimming cut 6 bases from V and 1 base from J; bases unmatched to any gene: 6. CDR3 length: 15 amino acids. Germline CDR1 reads MNHNS; CDR2 reads SASEGT.